This T cell receptor beta chain comes out of a study of T cells in Graves' hyperthyroidism and ophthalmopathy. From RNA transcripts, TCR beta CDR3 regions were amplified. When the TCR CDR3 underwent first-round RT-PCR, the HTBI primer set was used. TCRdb re-derived calls from the multiplex PCR reads in MiXCR, one entry per CDR3 protein. This sample yields 550,000 to 800,000 distinct CDR3 sequences, of which around 15% are seen a single time; 8.4% belongs to the top ten. The study, taken as a whole, reports: Researchers report that a 13 V-J model separated ophthalmopathy from stable hyperthyroidism.

Stable Graves' hyperthyroidism meant no ophthalmopathy progression within 18 months. CDR1 is DFQATT, CDR2 SNEGSKA, per germline (reference sequence). This CDR3 is 15 amino acids long. About this clonotype: Its target is unknown. A read error may produce the germline difference seen at one junction end.

The clonotype originates from a man aged 18 to 35 with Graves' hyperthyroidism. Specimen: blood. The chain is built from TRBV20-1 and TRBJ2-1, with 15 bases that match TRBD2. In DNA, the CDR3 is TGCAGTGCTGGGACTAGCGGGGGGTCCTACAATGAGCAGCTCTTC. This translates into CSAGTSGGSYNEQLF.